This T cell receptor beta chain was sequenced during a study of blood T cell repertoires in COVID-19. Whole-study context: Collection of acute and convalescent COVID-19 samples took place in the United States, Italy and Spain. PBMCs, B-cell-depleted T cells, or T cells were the source of the cDNA or gDNA that made up the material.

In the authors' workflow: Estimates of nucleated cell counts were drawn from the amplification of reference gene primers. Libraries were prepared by immunoSEQ multiplex PCR; TCRdb keeps only in-frame clonotypes and omits some of them. The V and J calls and clone size come from that table; D and trimming were worked out from the DNA. The sample records about 140,000 clones, roughly 88% being singletons. CDR1 is KGHSH and CDR2 is LQKENI in the germline V gene. V shed 5 bases and J 6 bases; nucleotides not matched to a gene: 3. CDR3 size: 14 residues. The chain links TRBV18 to TRBJ2-1, with TRBD2 matching 11 bases. The sequence was collected from a man in his 60s with active or convalescent COVID-19. Source material: peripheral blood. The CDR3 coding sequence is TGTGCCAGCTCAGTAGCGGGAGGGGTCAATGAGCAGTTCTTC. Amino acids: CASSVAGGVNEQFF.